The present entry profiles one T cell receptor beta chain with its context. What it binds is not known. This entry comes from a study of T cell responses to AZD1222 COVID-19 vaccine. Study-wide results and limits: Among the donors, most were white British and more were female, and clonal diversity was possibly underestimated. Across the whole spike, CD4 TCRs peaked at regions 160-218 and 743-854.

Generated by immunoSEQ multiplex PCR, the TCRdb table keeps only in-frame clones and is missing some. The table records fewer than 150,000 clones, more than 70% of them present only once. Trimming took off 5 bases at V and 0 bases at J, with 2 bases between the two ends. The CDR3 spans 11 residues. Germline loops: CDR1 MNHEY, CDR2 SMNVEV (reference sequence). The rearrangement joins TRBV27 to TRBJ2-7; D call uncertain. This sequence originates from an adult who received the AZD1222 COVID-19 vaccine. Sequenced here: peripheral blood, sampled 28 days after the second AZD1222 dose. CDR3 in amino acids: CASSLSYEQYF. In DNA form, the CDR3 reads TGTGCCAGCAGTCTCTCCTACGAGCAGTACTTC.